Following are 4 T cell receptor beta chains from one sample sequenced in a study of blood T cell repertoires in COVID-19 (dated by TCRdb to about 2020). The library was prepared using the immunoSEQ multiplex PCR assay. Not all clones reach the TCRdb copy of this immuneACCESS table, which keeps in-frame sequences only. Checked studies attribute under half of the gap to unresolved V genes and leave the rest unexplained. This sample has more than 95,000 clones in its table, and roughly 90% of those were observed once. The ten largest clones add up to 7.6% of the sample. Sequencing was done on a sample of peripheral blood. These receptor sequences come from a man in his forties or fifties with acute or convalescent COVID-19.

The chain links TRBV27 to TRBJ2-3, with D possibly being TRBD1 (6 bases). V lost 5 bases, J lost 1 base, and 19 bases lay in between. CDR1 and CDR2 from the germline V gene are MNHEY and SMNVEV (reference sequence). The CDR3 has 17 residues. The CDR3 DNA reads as TGTGCCAGCAGTGACAAGGCCACAGGGTACGGCACAGATACGCAGTATTTT. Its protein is CASSDKATGYGTDTQYF.

The CDR3 here is CASSSRTGGDYTF. The DNA for the CDR3 is TGTGCCAGCAGCTCGCGGACAGGGGGCGACTACACCTTC. The genes are TRBV7-9 and TRBJ1-2; 11 bases fit TRBD1. Per the germline V gene, CDR1 is SEHNR and CDR2 is FQNEAQ (reference sequence). The CDR3 contains 13 residues. V gave up 4 bases and J gave up 10 bases; unmatched junction bases: 5. Full variable domain (missing parts from reference TRBV7-9 and TRBJ1-2): DTGVSQNPRHKITKRGQNVTFRCDPISEHNRLYWYRQTLGQGPEFLTYFQNEAQLEKSRLLSDRFSAERPKGSFSTLEIQRTEQGDSAMYLCASSSRTGGDYTFGSGTRLTVV.

The CDR3 is CASSNSTGSPNTEAFF. The CDR3 DNA is TGTGCCAGCAGCAACAGCACAGGGTCGCCGAACACTGAAGCTTTCTTT. The rearrangement uses TRBV21-1 and TRBJ1-1; the tabulated D call, TRBD1, remains unverified against the DNA. TRBV21-1 corresponds to a pseudogene. The CDR3 covers 16 residues.

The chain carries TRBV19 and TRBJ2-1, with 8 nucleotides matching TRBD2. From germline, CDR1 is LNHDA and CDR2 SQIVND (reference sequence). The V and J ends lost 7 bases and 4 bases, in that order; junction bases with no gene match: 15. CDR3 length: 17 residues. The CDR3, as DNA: TGTGCCAGTACCCCTGGGCACGCGAGCGGGAGTTACAATGAGCAGTTCTTC. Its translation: CASTPGHASGSYNEQFF. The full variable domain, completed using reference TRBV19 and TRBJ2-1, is DGGITQSPKYLFRKEGQNVTLSCEQNLNHDAMYWYRQDPGQGLRLIYYSQIVNDFQKGDIAEGYSVSREKKESFPLTVTSAQKNPTAFYLCASTPGHASGSYNEQFFGPGTRLTVL.